This T cell receptor beta chain was captured by sequencing in a study of shared clonotypes between healthy human individuals (TCRdb year 2020). Regarding the research as a whole: A couple of women and a few men aged 18 to 49 years were included in the cohort. For each donor, CD4 naive and CD4 memory were each run on three plates, CD8 naive on two plates, and CD8 memory on one plate. To estimate repertoire size and how much clonotypes are shared between individuals, the study performed deep sequencing of blood TCR repertoires from five healthy adults. Libraries were prepared and TCR repertoires were sequenced by different laboratories using diverse techniques, in order to increase sequencing depth and limit assay-specific biases. Each donor's leukapheresis produced roughly between roughly 0.85 and 10 billion PBMCs.

The CDR3 sequence holds 16 residues, the cysteine and phenylalanine included. The DNA shown is the 48-base CDR3, in frame from base 1. CDR1 and CDR2 (LNHNV, YYDKDF) derive from the germline V gene (reference sequence). V trim: 3 bases; J trim: 4 bases; unmatched bases: 10. Paper-wide results and their limitations: Estimated clonotype richness was generally larger for naive than for memory subsets. Pairwise subsampling indicated that sequencing depth was expected to affect the degree of clonotype sharing among donors. Compared with non-shared clonotypes, clonotypes shared by all four sorted-subset donors had higher generation probabilities. Because the study included only a small number of donors, the genetic and exposure-history diversity represented was limited. Sharing across several donors was observed for about 5% of naive CD4, 3% to 4% of naive CD8, 2.3% of memory CD4, and around 0.4% of memory CD8 clonotypes. Rarefaction of sorted-subset datasets indicated incomplete sequencing despite the large sequencing depth. Sampling was restricted to blood, and TCR repertoires in tissue are likely to differ from TCR repertoires in blood.

About this clone: Its antigen is not yet known. There are no base qualities to consult, and no much larger clone falls within one base.

TCR CDR3 regions were amplified from genomic DNA by multiplex PCR using the deep immunoSEQ assay. Genomic DNA extracted from each cell subset was distributed evenly over all wells of several immunoSEQ 96-well plates, and each plate served as one replicate. Each replicate PCR for sorted subsets received roughly 0.2 ug genomic DNA, equal to about 30,000 T cell genomes. Purified libraries were quantified with a Qubit 3.0 fluorometer, sized on a Bioanalyzer 2100, and re-quantified with the KAPA Library Quantification kit. Each immunoSEQ 96-well plate was sequenced on its own single-read 150-cycle Illumina NextSeq 550 flow cell. The study's own analysis went as follows. Because the immunoSEQ output held only junctional sequences and lacked quality scores, the filtering could not match the filtering applied to full-length reads. To assign V/J genes and CDR3, sequences were annotated using PyIR, a Python wrapper for IgBLAST v1.9, with IMGT germline references. Any read was removed if the V/J assignment was weak (E-value above 1e-6), the CDR3 was missing, or the read contained stop codons, out-of-frame junctions, or ambiguous translated residues. V3J clonotypes were defined as sequences sharing the same inferred V gene, J gene, and CDR3 amino acid sequence. Percentage overlap between repertoires was calculated by dividing the number of shared unique clonotypes by the size of the smaller repertoire. Repertoire richness was assessed with RTK rarefaction, the Chao1 estimator, and Recon v2.1 estimates of unobserved clonotypes. For all TCRbeta clonotypes obtained by the gDNA method from a handful of donors, generation probabilities were computed with OLGA. The clones in this table, taken by TCRdb from immuneACCESS, are in-frame only. Not every clone is retained; where verified, under half of the shortfall comes from an unresolved V gene, and the cause of the rest is unknown. The V and J calls and the clone size are those of that table, but D and trimming were determined from the DNA. The sample has roughly 1,000,000 clones on record, 75% to 85% of them singletons. Of the sample, under 0.8% falls within the top ten clones.

Healthy HIV-negative adults with no recently reported acute infections or vaccinations were included as donors. Only Caucasian adults living in Nashville, Tennessee, USA were represented among the donors. Magnetic negative selection was used to enrich CD4+ T cells, after which naive cells were positively selected on CD45RA and the negative fraction became the memory subset. After blood collection by leukapheresis, PBMCs were isolated using Ficoll-Histopaque density gradient centrifugation and then cryopreserved in the vapor phase of liquid nitrogen. Analytical flow cytometry was used to check the purity and quantity of every magnetically sorted T cell population. Genomic DNA was isolated from each sorted fraction and quantified by UV absorbance on a Nanodrop 2000c.

The specimen sequenced was memory CD4+ T cells from PBMCs. This specimen's cell subset or site label, interpreted: CD45RA-negative fraction. The chain is made from TRBV15 and TRBJ2-7, with TRBD2 matching 9 junction bases. The sequence was collected from a man between 18 and 35 years old in good health. Some clones in this sample may be carry-over from other donors' samples. The sequenced DNA is TGTGCCACCAGCAGCCTCGGTATAGCGGGGGCTTACGAGCAGTACTTC. This translates into CATSSLGIAGAYEQYF. The variable domain in full, with residues beyond the CDR3 obtained from the reference TRBV15 and TRBJ2-7 genes, is DAMVIQNPRYQVTQFGKPVTLSCSQTLNHNVMYWYQQKSSQAPKLLFHYYDKDFNNEADTPDNFQSRRPNTSFCFLDIRSPGLGDTAMYLCATSSLGIAGAYEQYFGPGTRLTVT.